Following are 25 T cell receptor beta chains from one sample sequenced in a study of blood T cell repertoires in COVID-19. Data came from immunoSEQ multiplex PCR; TCRdb stores just in-frame clones and leaves some out. The sample holds roughly 260,000 clones, roughly 90% seen once. The sequenced sample was PBMCs or T cells enriched from blood (not recorded which). The receptors here all came from a woman aged 30 to 39 with acute COVID-19.

The chain links TRBV12-5 to TRBJ2-2; 8 bases are a match to TRBD1. The junction had 21 bases not matched to a gene; V was cut back by 5 bases and J by 7 bases. From germline, CDR1 is LGHNT and CDR2 FRNRAP. CDR3 size: 19 residues. CDR3 protein: CASGPNLEQGVPQVGELFF. CDR3 DNA: TGTGCTAGTGGTCCAAATCTAGAACAGGGGGTACCCCAAGTCGGGGAGCTGTTTTTT.

The DNA of the CDR3 is TGTGCCAGCAGCTTGCGGGGACAGGGGACCTGGTCGGGGAACACTGAAGCTTTCTTT. Encoded protein: CASSLRGQGTWSGNTEAFF. The V and J genes are TRBV7-8 and TRBJ1-1; 10 nucleotides match TRBD1. The CDR3 contains 19 residues. Germline lookup yields CDR1 SGHVS and CDR2 FQNEAQ. With 3 bases clipped from V and 1 base from J, the junction kept 14 bases outside the gene matches.

The chain recombines TRBV14 with TRBJ2-1; 9 bases line up with TRBD2. Looked up from germline, CDR1 is SGHDN and CDR2 is FVKESK. Losses at the gene ends were 3 bases for V and 7 bases for J; bases not matched to a gene: 10. The CDR3 is made up of 16 amino acids. The CDR3 DNA follows: TGTGCCAGCAGCCAGCTCTTGCGGGGGGGAGAGAATGAGCAGTTCTTC. Amino acid sequence: CASSQLLRGGENEQFF.

This clone was observed a handful of times. The chain carries TRBV5-1 and TRBJ2-7, with D possibly being TRBD1 (6 bases). Trimming cost V 0 bases and J 3 bases, with 13 bases left between them. Looked up from germline, CDR1 is SGHRS and CDR2 is YFSETQ. This CDR3 has 15 amino acids. CDR3 protein: CASSLAAGVVYEQYF. In DNA form, the CDR3 reads TGCGCCAGCAGCTTGGCTGCAGGGGTCGTCTACGAGCAGTACTTC.

The rearrangement joins TRBV3-1 (or the pseudogene TRBV3-2) to TRBJ1-2; D is perhaps TRBD1 (5 bases). Germline V gene lookup returns CDR1 LGHDT and CDR2 YNNKEL (reference sequence). CDR3 size: 15 residues. Trimming pared 2 bases from V and 5 bases from J, leaving 15 bases between. CDR3 protein: CASSQLPGTGYGYTF. The CDR3 DNA is TGTGCCAGCAGCCAACTCCCCGGGACTGGATATGGCTACACCTTC.

This clone has a single count. This sequence joins TRBV5-8 and TRBJ2-7; D might be TRBD1 (6 bases). Germline CDR1 SGHTS, CDR2 YDEGEE. CDR3 length: 15 residues. The V end lost 1 base, the J end lost 3 bases, and 14 bases lay between the germline ends. This chain's CDR3 is CASSLRVQGIYEQYF. Written as DNA, the CDR3 is TGTGCCAGCAGCTTGCGGGTACAGGGAATCTACGAGCAGTACTTC.

The chain uses TRBV27 and TRBJ2-7; 7 bases are shared with TRBD1. After removal of 3 bases from V and 2 bases from J, the junction contained 7 bases not matched to a gene. The CDR3 covers 15 residues. Looked up from germline, CDR1 is MNHEY and CDR2 is SMNVEV (reference sequence). The CDR3 spells CASSLSQGPTYEQYF. The CDR3 DNA sequence: TGTGCCAGCAGTTTGTCACAGGGGCCGACCTACGAGCAGTACTTC.

The CDR3 coding sequence is TGTGCCTGGAGTGTACATGGCGGAGCGGTGCTAGGAGATACGCAGTATTTT. It codes for CAWSVHGGAVLGDTQYF. The chain couples TRBV30 to TRBJ2-3, with D possibly being TRBD2 (5 bases). Trimming pared 0 bases from V and 5 bases from J, leaving 21 bases between. This CDR3 comprises 17 residues. Germline V gene sequence: CDR1 GTSNPN, CDR2 SVGIG (reference sequence).

This chain links TRBV27 with TRBJ1-5; a possible D gene is TRBD1 (5 bases). This CDR3 contains 16 residues. The V end was cut by 4 bases, the J end by 4 bases, with 17 bases between. Per the germline V gene, CDR1 is MNHEY and CDR2 is SMNVEV (reference sequence). The CDR3 DNA is TGTGCCAGCAGTTATCGGGCCCTTCGGGGGAATCAGCCCCAGCATTTT. This encodes CASSYRALRGNQPQHF.

This clone appeared once. This sequence joins TRBV20-1 and TRBJ1-5; no clear D gene. CDR3 length: 12 amino acids. The germline V gene encodes CDR1 DFQATT and CDR2 SNEGSKA (reference sequence). With 6 bases removed from V and 2 bases from J, the gap between germline ends came to 8 bases. The CDR3, as DNA: TGCAGTGCGAGTCCAGGCAATCAGCCCCAGCATTTT. Its translation is CSASPGNQPQHF.

This chain uses TRBV6-2 or TRBV6-3 with TRBJ1-5; D might be TRBD1 (6 bases). The germline V gene has CDR1 MNHEY and CDR2 SVGEGT. The CDR3 runs 14 residues. The V end was cut by 3 bases, the J end by 1 base, with 7 bases between. This CDR3 is CASSYQGSNQPQHF. CDR3 nucleotides: TGTGCCAGCAGTTATCAGGGGAGCAATCAGCCCCAGCATTTT.

The chain joins TRBV4-1 to TRBJ2-1; 7 positions agree with TRBD1. CDR3 length: 17 residues. The ends lost 3 bases at V and 2 bases at J; junction bases unmatched: 10. Germline CDR1 is MGHRA and CDR2 is YSYEKL. This CDR3 reads CASSHEPWDSAYNEQFF. CDR3 in DNA: TGCGCCAGCAGCCACGAACCGTGGGACAGCGCCTACAATGAGCAGTTCTTC.

This clone appeared a few times. The chain carries TRBV4-1 and TRBJ1-3; D gene unclear. V gave up 4 bases and J gave up 0 bases, with 16 bases separating them. The CDR3 runs 17 residues. The V gene's germline CDR1 is MGHRA and CDR2 YSYEKL. The CDR3 spells CASSPQGGRSSGNTIYF. The DNA of the CDR3 is TGCGCCAGCAGCCCCCAAGGTGGGAGAAGCTCTGGAAACACCATATATTTT.

V usage is TRBV11-2 and J usage is TRBJ1-6, with D possibly TRBD1 on 5 matching bases. Trimming shortened V by 3 bases and J by 6 bases, and 12 bases separated the two germline ends. This CDR3 comprises 15 residues. The germline V gene has CDR1 SGHAT and CDR2 FQNNGV. The CDR3 loop reads CASSLAGWVNSPLHF. In nucleotides, the CDR3 is TGTGCCAGCAGCTTGGCAGGGTGGGTTAATTCACCCCTCCACTTT. The full variable domain, in which reference TRBV11-2 and TRBJ1-6 provide the parts outside the CDR3, is EAGVAQSPRYKIIEKRQSVAFWCNPISGHATLYWYQQILGQGPKLLIQFQNNGVVDDSQLPKDRFSAERLKGVDSTLKIQPAKLEDSAVYLCASSLAGWVNSPLHFGNGTRLTVT.

The CDR3 loop is CASSYSTGTSGNTIYF. The CDR3 region has the DNA TGTGCCAGCAGTTACTCGACAGGGACCTCTGGAAACACCATATATTTT. V and J are TRBV6-5 and TRBJ1-3, with 7 bases fitting TRBD1. The CDR3 covers 16 residues. Germline V gene sequence: CDR1 MNHEY, CDR2 SVGAGI. V lost 0 bases and J lost 0; bases outside the gene matches: 2.

This clone came up once. J is TRBJ2-6 and V is TRBV5-1; TRBD1 matches at 9 bases. CDR1 SGHRS and CDR2 YFSETQ come from the germline V gene. Unmatched junction bases numbered 8, after V lost 4 bases and J lost 0 bases. The CDR3 runs 18 residues. CDR3 DNA sequence: TGCGCCAGCAGCCCTTGGGACAGGGTTAACTCTGGGGCCAACGTCCTGACTTTC. Translation gives CASSPWDRVNSGANVLTF.

The chain links TRBV7-9 to TRBJ1-6, with D possibly TRBD1 on 6 matching bases. The CDR3 contains 16 residues. Germline CDR1 reads SEHNR; CDR2 reads FQNEAQ (reference sequence). Trimming took off 3 bases at V and 2 bases at J, with 11 bases between the two ends. The CDR3 loop reads CASSFRGDAYNSPLHF. The CDR3, as DNA: TGTGCCAGCAGCTTCAGGGGTGACGCCTATAATTCACCCCTCCACTTT.

This chain uses TRBV18 with TRBJ2-1, with TRBD2 as a possible D gene (6 bases). The CDR3 runs to 14 residues. V was trimmed by 6 bases and J by 7 bases, leaving 16 bases between them. The germline V gene encodes CDR1 KGHSH and CDR2 LQKENI. Here the CDR3 DNA reads TGTGCCAGCTCTCAGATTGAAGGAGGGAATGAGCAGTTCTTC. Encoded protein: CASSQIEGGNEQFF.

This clone qualifies as medium-sized. The chain couples TRBV6-4 to TRBJ1-1; D gene ambiguous. This CDR3 is built from 13 residues. CDR1 MRHNA and CDR2 SNTAGT come from the germline V gene. V lost 0 bases and J 1 base, leaving 3 bases between the germline ends. CDR3 nucleotide sequence: TGTGCCAGCAGTGACTCAGCGAACACTGAAGCTTTCTTT. Translating it yields CASSDSANTEAFF.

This clone was counted only a few times. The chain uses TRBV28 and TRBJ2-3; D is perhaps TRBD2 (7 bases). Looked up from germline, CDR1 is MDHEN and CDR2 is SYDVKM. The CDR3 is 14 residues long. Between the trimmed V and J ends, which lost 8 bases and 6 bases, there was a span of 18 bases. CDR3 DNA: TGTGCCAGCGGAAGGGGGGGCGAGATGGATACGCAGTATTTT. Translating gives CASGRGGEMDTQYF.

This rearrangement joins TRBV9 to TRBJ1-1; no clear D. The ends were cut back, 0 bases at V and 2 bases at J, with 11 bases in the middle. Germline CDR1 SGDLS, CDR2 YYNGEE. This CDR3 spans 15 amino acids. In nucleotides, the CDR3 is TGTGCCAGCAGCGTAGACGTCGAGGAAAACACTGAAGCTTTCTTT. Protein product: CASSVDVEENTEAFF.

The rearrangement links TRBV9 to TRBJ1-2, with TRBD1 matching over 9 bases. Looked up from germline, CDR1 is SGDLS and CDR2 is YYNGEE. This CDR3 is built from 13 residues. The J segment lost 8 bases and the V segment lost 4 bases, leaving 6 bases of the junction unmatched. CDR3 residues: CASSLTTGGGYTF. The CDR3 coding sequence is TGTGCCAGCAGCCTTACGACAGGGGGAGGCTACACCTTC.

The chain is built from TRBV3-1 (or the pseudogene TRBV3-2) and TRBJ2-7, with 7 bases fitting TRBD1. V was pared by 0 bases and J by 9 bases, with 5 bases of the junction left unmatched. Germline V gene sequence: CDR1 LGHDT, CDR2 YNNKEL (reference sequence). This CDR3 comprises 13 residues. CDR3 amino acids: CASSQDSPGGQYF. The CDR3 coding sequence is TGTGCCAGCAGCCAAGATTCCCCAGGGGGGCAGTACTTC.

The chain recombines TRBV9 with TRBJ2-5; 11 bases are a match to TRBD2. CDR3 length: 19 residues. The V segment lost 4 bases and the J segment 5 bases; nucleotides outside the gene matches: 19. Germline-derived CDR1 and CDR2 are SGDLS and YYNGEE. CDR3 region: CASSSRPGGIAGGLETQYF. CDR3 bases: TGTGCCAGCAGCTCCCGCCCCGGGGGGATAGCGGGGGGGTTGGAGACCCAGTACTTC.

This chain joins TRBV5-6 and TRBJ1-5; possibly TRBD1 for D (5 bases). The CDR3 is made up of 12 amino acids. Germline V lookup: CDR1 SGHDT, CDR2 YYEEEE. Trimming took 7 bases from V and 7 from J, leaving 12 bases between them. The CDR3 here is CASGSEGQPQHF. In nucleotides, the CDR3 is TGTGCCAGCGGCTCGGAGGGGCAGCCCCAGCATTTT.